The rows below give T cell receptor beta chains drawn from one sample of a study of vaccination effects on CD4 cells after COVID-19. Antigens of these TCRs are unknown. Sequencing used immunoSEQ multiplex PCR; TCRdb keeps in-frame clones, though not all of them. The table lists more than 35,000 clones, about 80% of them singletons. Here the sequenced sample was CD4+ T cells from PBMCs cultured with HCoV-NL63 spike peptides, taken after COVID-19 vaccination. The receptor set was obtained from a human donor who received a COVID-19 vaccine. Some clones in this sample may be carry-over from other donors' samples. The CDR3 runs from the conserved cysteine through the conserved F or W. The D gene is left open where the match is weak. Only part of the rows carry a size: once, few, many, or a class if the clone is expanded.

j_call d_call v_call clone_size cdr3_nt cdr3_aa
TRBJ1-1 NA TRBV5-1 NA TGCGCCAGCAGCCAGTTAGCAGGGGCCATGAACACTGAAGCTTTCTTT CASSQLAGAMNTEAFF
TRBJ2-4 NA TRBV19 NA TGTGCCAGTAGTATAGACCCCCAGGTCGTAAAAAACATTCAGTACTTC CASSIDPQVVKNIQYF
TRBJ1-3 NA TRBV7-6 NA TGTGCCAGCAGCCCCAGGACAGCCTCTGGAAACACCATATATTTT CASSPRTASGNTIYF
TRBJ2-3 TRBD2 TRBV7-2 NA TGTGCCAGCAGCCGTGAGGCAAGCGGGGGGGCCGGAGATACGCAGTATTTT CASSREASGGAGDTQYF
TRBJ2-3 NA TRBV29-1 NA TGCAGCGTCGGTCGAACGCATAGCACAGATACGCAGTATTTT CSVGRTHSTDTQYF
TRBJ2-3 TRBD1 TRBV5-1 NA TGCGCCAGCAGCTTGGAGGGACAGCAAGATACGCAGTATTTT CASSLEGQQDTQYF
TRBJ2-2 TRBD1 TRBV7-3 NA TGTGCCAGCAGCCTGGGGACAGGGCTCGGGGAGCTGTTTTTT CASSLGTGLGELFF
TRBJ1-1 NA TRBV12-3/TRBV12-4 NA TGTGCCAGCAGTTTATCCCGGAACACTGAAGCTTTCTTT CASSLSRNTEAFF
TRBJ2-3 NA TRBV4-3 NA TGCGCCAGCAGCCACCACGGAGGTGTGGGGGGGCGGACGGGTGATACGCAGTATTTT CASSHHGGVGGRTGDTQYF
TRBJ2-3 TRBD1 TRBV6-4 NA TGTGCCAGCAGTGACTCACCGGGACAGCCCACAGATACGCAGTATTTT CASSDSPGQPTDTQYF
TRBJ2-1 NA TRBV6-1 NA TGTGCCAGCAGTGAATTGGGCTATGAGCAGTTCTTC CASSELGYEQFF
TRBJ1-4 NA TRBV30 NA TGTGCCTGGAGTTGGGACGTGAGTGAAAAACTGTTTTTT CAWSWDVSEKLFF
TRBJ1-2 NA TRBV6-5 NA TGTGCCAGCAGGGATATCAGGGAGGTTTATGGCTACACCTTC CASRDIREVYGYTF
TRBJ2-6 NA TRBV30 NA TGTGCCTGGAGTGAACGTGGTAAGGGACCCACTGGGGCCAACGTCCTGACTTTC CAWSERGKGPTGANVLTF
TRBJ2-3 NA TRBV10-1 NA TGCGCCAGCAGCCTTAGCGGTGCTAGCACAGATACGCAGTATTTT CASSLSGASTDTQYF
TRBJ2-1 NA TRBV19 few TGTGCCAGTAGTAAGGAGTTCCGAAGCTCCTACAATGAGCAGTTCTTC CASSKEFRSSYNEQFF
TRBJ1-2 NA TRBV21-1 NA TGTGCCAGCAGCAGGGTCCGACAGGGCGAAGGCTATGGCTACACCTTC CASSRVRQGEGYGYTF
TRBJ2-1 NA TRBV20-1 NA TGCAGTGCTAGTCGGGGGATTGGGGATGAGCAGTTCTTC CSASRGIGDEQFF
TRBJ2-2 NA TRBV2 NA TGTGCCAGCAGTCTATACAGGGCCCGGGACACCGGGGAGCTGTTTTTT CASSLYRARDTGELFF
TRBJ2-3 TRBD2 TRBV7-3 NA TGTGCCAGCAGCTCCCGTCCGGGGACTAGCGGTAGCACAGATACGCAGTATTTT CASSSRPGTSGSTDTQYF
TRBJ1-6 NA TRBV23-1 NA TGCGCCAGCAGTCAATCGGGGGGCGACGGAGATTTTCCACCCCTCCACTTT CASSQSGGDGDFPPLHF
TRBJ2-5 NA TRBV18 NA TGTGCCAGCTCACCACTACGCCAAGAGACCCAGTACTTC CASSPLRQETQYF
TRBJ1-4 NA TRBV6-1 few TGTGCCAGCAGTGAAGCGCTTCAGGCAGGGGAGGAAAAACTGTTTTTT CASSEALQAGEEKLFF
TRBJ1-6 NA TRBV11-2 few TGTGCCAGCAGCTTAGGGCAGGTTAATTCACCCCTCCACTTT CASSLGQVNSPLHF
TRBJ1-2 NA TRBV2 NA TGTGCCAGCAGTGAATACTGGGGGCCCGGTGGCTACACCTTC CASSEYWGPGGYTF
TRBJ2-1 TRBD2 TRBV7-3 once TGTGCCAGCAGCCCAAGGACTAGTCGGTCCTACAATGAGCAGTTCTTC CASSPRTSRSYNEQFF
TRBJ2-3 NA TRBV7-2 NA TGTGCCAGCAGCTTAAGTGGCTTCACAGATACGCAGTATTTT CASSLSGFTDTQYF
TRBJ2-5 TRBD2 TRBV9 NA TGTGCCAGCAGCGTAGGTGCTAGCGGGGCCCTAGAGACCCAGTACTTC CASSVGASGALETQYF
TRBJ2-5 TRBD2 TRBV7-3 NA TGTGCCAGCAGCTTATTTGGTCTAGCGGGTGAGACCCAGTACTTC CASSLFGLAGETQYF
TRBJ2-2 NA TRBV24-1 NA TGTGCCACCAGTGGTTCACTCGGCGGGGAGCTGTTTTTT CATSGSLGGELFF
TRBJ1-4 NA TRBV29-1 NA TGCAGCGCAGGGGATAGCACTAATGAAAAACTGTTTTTT CSAGDSTNEKLFF
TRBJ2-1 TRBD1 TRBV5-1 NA TGCGCCAGCAGCGCGCGGACAGGGAGTAATGAGCAGTTCTTC CASSARTGSNEQFF
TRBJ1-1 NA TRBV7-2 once TGTGCCAGCAGCCGCGAGACGAACACTGAAGCTTTCTTT CASSRETNTEAFF
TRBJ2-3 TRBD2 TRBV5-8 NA TGTGCCAGCAATAATGGGTGGAGCGGGGGAACAGATACGCAGTATTTT CASNNGWSGGTDTQYF
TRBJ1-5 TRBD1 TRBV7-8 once TGTGCCAGCTTATCCGGGACAGGGGACCAGCCCCAGCATTTT CASLSGTGDQPQHF
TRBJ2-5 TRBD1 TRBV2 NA TGTGCCAGCATCCGGGACAGGGGGGAGACCCAGTACTTC CASIRDRGETQYF
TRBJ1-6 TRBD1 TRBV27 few TGTGCCAGCAGTTCTACAGGGGGCGCTTATAATTCACCCCTCCACTTT CASSSTGGAYNSPLHF